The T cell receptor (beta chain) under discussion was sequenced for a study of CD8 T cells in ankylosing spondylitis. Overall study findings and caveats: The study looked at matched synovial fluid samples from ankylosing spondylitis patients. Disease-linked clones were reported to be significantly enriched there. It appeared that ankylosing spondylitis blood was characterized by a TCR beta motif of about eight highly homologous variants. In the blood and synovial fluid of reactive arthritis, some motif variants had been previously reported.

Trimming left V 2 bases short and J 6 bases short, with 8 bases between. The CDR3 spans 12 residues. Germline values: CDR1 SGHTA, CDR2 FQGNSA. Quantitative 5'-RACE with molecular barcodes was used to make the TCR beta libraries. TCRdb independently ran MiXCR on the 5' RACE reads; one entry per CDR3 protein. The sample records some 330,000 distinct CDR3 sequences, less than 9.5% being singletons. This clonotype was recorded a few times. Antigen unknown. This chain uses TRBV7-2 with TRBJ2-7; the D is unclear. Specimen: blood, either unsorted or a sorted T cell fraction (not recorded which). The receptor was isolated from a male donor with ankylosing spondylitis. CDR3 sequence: CASSLMESEQYF. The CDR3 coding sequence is TGTGCCAGCAGCTTAATGGAGTCCGAGCAGTACTTC. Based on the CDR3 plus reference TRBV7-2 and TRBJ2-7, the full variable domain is GAGVSQSPSNKVTEKGKDVELRCDPISGHTALYWYRQSLGQGLEFLIYFQGNSAPDKSGLPSDRFSAERTGGSVSTLTIQRTQQEDSAVYLCASSLMESEQYFGPGTRLTVT.